This T cell receptor beta chain was recorded in a study of PD-L1 blockade in urothelial cancer. Across the whole study: The authors examined blood 3 weeks (second dose) and 6 weeks after treatment start. A median approximately 150,000 T cells were found in blood samples. Whole-study findings and limits: Patients with durable benefit had greater blood expansion of tumor-associated TCR clones 3 weeks into treatment.

In each PCR, synthetic TCR analog templates were spiked in. Produced via immunoSEQ multiplex PCR; TCRdb's table is partial and in-frame only. The sample includes 90,000 to 130,000 clones, around 93% of them seen just once. Noted time point: peripheral blood 6 weeks after treatment start. On this clone: Its cognate antigen is unknown.

The sequences come from PBMCs, collected around atezolizumab (anti-PD-L1) treatment. The source of this sequence is a man in his sixties with urothelial cancer.

CDR3 DNA sequence: TGTGCCAGCAGCCCGACAGATTCCACCGGGGAGCTGTTTTTT. Translating it yields CASSPTDSTGELFF. The chain is built from TRBV11-2 and TRBJ2-2, with D perhaps matching TRBD1 (5 bases). Germline CDR1 reads SGHAT; CDR2 reads FQNNGV. The CDR3 is 14 amino acids. Trimming shortened V by 5 bases and J by 4 bases, and 11 bases separated the two germline ends.